Each of the 13 T cell receptor beta chains below was sequenced from the same sample in a study of T cells in localized non-small cell lung cancer. TCRdb's copy holds only in-frame clones and misses some; the assay was immunoSEQ multiplex PCR. The sample has about 33,000 clones; roughly 77% are singletons. The sequenced sample was peripheral blood, obtained before any cancer treatment. The receptors were sampled from a male donor older than 55 with stage III squamous cell lung carcinoma.

This clone qualifies as medium-sized. The rearrangement joins TRBV6-5 to TRBJ2-3; no clear D. The CDR3 is 16 amino acids. Germline V gene sequence: CDR1 MNHEY, CDR2 SVGAGI. V lost 0 bases to trimming and J lost 3 bases, with 13 bases between them. The DNA of the CDR3 is TGTGCCAGCAGTTACTCGCAGGACCGACCTACAGATACGCAGTATTTT. Translated, it gives CASSYSQDRPTDTQYF.

This chain connects TRBV19 to TRBJ1-5, with D unresolved. CDR1 and CDR2 (germline): LNHDA, SQIVND (reference sequence). The ends were cut back, 5 bases at V and 0 bases at J, with 20 bases in the middle. The CDR3 runs 18 residues. CDR3 coding DNA: TGTGCCAGTAGTCCCGGGCCTCTTGGGATATATAGCAATCAGCCCCAGCATTTT. This gives the protein CASSPGPLGIYSNQPQHF.

The chain uses TRBV7-2 and TRBJ1-2; D gene ambiguous. Trimming removed 1 base at V and 0 bases at J, with 9 bases between. The CDR3 spans 15 residues. Germline V gene sequence: CDR1 SGHTA, CDR2 FQGNSA. The CDR3 protein is CASSLEWVSNYGYTF. The CDR3 nucleotides read TGTGCCAGCAGCTTAGAGTGGGTATCTAACTATGGCTACACCTTC.

The V call is TRBV6-5, the J call TRBJ2-7; 10 bases map to TRBD1. The V segment lost 2 bases and the J segment 5 bases; nucleotides outside the gene matches: 9. The germline gives CDR1 MNHEY, CDR2 SVGAGI. The CDR3 sequence is 16 residues long. CDR3 nucleotides: TGTGCCAGCAGTTACAGACCGGGACAGGGGTATCACGAGCAGTACTTC. Amino acids: CASSYRPGQGYHEQYF.

This clone was seen a few times. This chain connects TRBV7-2 to TRBJ1-1; D uncertain. The CDR3 sequence is 12 residues long. Germline CDR1 and CDR2: SGHTA and FQGNSA. V was trimmed by 3 bases and J by 7 bases, leaving 9 bases between them. The CDR3 region has the DNA TGTGCCAGCAGCTTCCAGGCCGGTGAAGCTTTCTTT. Translated, it gives CASSFQAGEAFF.

The V and J genes are TRBV7-9 and TRBJ2-4; D is possibly TRBD2 (6 bases). V lost 1 base, J lost 0 bases, and 13 bases lay in between. The CDR3 runs 17 residues. The germline V gene has CDR1 SEHNR and CDR2 FQNEAQ (reference sequence). This CDR3 reads CASSLGVGGLAKNIQYF. CDR3 bases: TGTGCCAGCAGCTTAGGGGTCGGAGGGCTAGCCAAAAACATTCAGTACTTC.

This clone appeared once. V usage is TRBV9 and J usage is TRBJ2-1; 8 nucleotides agree with TRBD2. In germline, CDR1 is SGDLS, CDR2 YYNGEE. V dropped 0 bases and J dropped 4; count of bases not matched to a gene: 12. The CDR3 is 18 residues long. CDR3 in DNA: TGTGCCAGCAGCGTAGACCCGGGGCTAGCGGGCTTATACAATGAGCAGTTCTTC. It encodes CASSVDPGLAGLYNEQFF.

The chain joins TRBV6-6 to TRBJ2-3; 9 bases agree with TRBD2. CDR3 length: 16 residues. The V segment lost 6 bases and the J segment 2 bases; nucleotides outside the gene matches: 9. The germline V gene has CDR1 MNHNY and CDR2 SVGAGI (reference sequence). The CDR3 here is CASRNSAGGNTDTQYF. Written as DNA, the CDR3 is TGTGCCAGCAGAAACTCCGCGGGAGGGAACACAGATACGCAGTATTTT.

The rearrangement links TRBV11-2 to TRBJ2-1, with 8 positions matching TRBD1. Germline lookup yields CDR1 SGHAT and CDR2 FQNNGV. The CDR3 has 17 residues. V gave up 5 bases and J gave up 0 bases; unmatched junction bases: 9. The CDR3 loop is CASSAPGGIDSYNEQFF. The CDR3, as DNA: TGTGCCAGCAGCGCTCCAGGGGGCATAGACTCCTACAATGAGCAGTTCTTC.

The chain is built from TRBV5-6 and TRBJ1-2; D may be TRBD1 (6 bases). V lost 5 bases to trimming and J lost 8 bases, with 19 bases between them. This CDR3 has 14 amino acids. Germline V CDR1 and CDR2: SGHDT, YYEEEE. The DNA for the CDR3 is TGTGCCAGCAGGCAGGGGCCAGTATCGGGCGGCTACACCTTC. Translating gives CASRQGPVSGGYTF.

This clone was seen only a few times. CDR3 region: CASSQGANYGYTF. As DNA, the CDR3 is TGTGCCAGCAGCCAGGGAGCTAACTATGGCTACACCTTC. The chain uses TRBV27 and TRBJ1-2; D possibly corresponds to TRBD1 (5 bases). V dropped 6 bases and J dropped 0 bases, with 8 bases sitting between them. Germline V lookup: CDR1 MNHEY, CDR2 SMNVEV (reference sequence). This CDR3 comprises 13 residues.

The V call is TRBV19, the J call TRBJ1-6; D may be TRBD1 (6 bases). The CDR3 covers 13 residues. With 7 bases removed from V and 7 bases from J, the gap between germline ends came to 11 bases. The germline V gene encodes CDR1 LNHDA and CDR2 SQIVND (reference sequence). The CDR3 coding sequence is TGTGCCAGTAAGGAAAGGGGGAATTCACCCCTCCACTTT. Its protein is CASKERGNSPLHF.

The chain employs TRBV7-2 and TRBJ1-2; no definite D call. Germline loops: CDR1 SGHTA, CDR2 FQGNSA. Trimming took off 1 base at V and 4 bases at J, with 4 bases between the two ends. CDR3 length: 12 residues. The CDR3 DNA reads as TGTGCCAGCAGCTTAGAGGGCTATGGCTACACCTTC. Translated, it gives CASSLEGYGYTF.